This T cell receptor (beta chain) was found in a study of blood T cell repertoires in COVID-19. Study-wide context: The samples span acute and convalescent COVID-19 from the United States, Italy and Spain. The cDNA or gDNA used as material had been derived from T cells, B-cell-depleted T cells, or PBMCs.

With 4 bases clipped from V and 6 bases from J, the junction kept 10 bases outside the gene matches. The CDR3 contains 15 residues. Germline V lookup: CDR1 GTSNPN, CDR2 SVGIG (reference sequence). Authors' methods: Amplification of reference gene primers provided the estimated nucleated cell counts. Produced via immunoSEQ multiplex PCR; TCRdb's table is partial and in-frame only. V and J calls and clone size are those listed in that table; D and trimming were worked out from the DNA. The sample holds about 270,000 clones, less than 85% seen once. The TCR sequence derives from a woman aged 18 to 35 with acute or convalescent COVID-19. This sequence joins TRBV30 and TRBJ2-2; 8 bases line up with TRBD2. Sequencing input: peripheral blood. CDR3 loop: CAWNRGGVDSGELFF. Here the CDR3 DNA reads TGTGCCTGGAATCGGGGGGGAGTAGATTCCGGGGAGCTGTTTTTT.